The subject of this entry is one T cell receptor beta chain. In this sample, this clone turned up a few times. This receptor's antigen is unknown. Base qualities are not recorded, but no much larger clone differs from it by a single base. This entry is derived from a study of beta chain features in type 1 diabetes (dated by TCRdb to between 2018 and 2020). About the investigation overall: Patients and healthy donors did not differ in mean age, gender distribution, total cell number or subset yield. Naive and central memory subsets were obtained from all 30 or so donors, but regulatory and stem cell-like memory subsets were isolated from only 8 patients and roughly 8 healthy donors. The study compared the TCRB repertoires of sorted circulating CD4+ T cell subsets in recently diagnosed type 1 diabetes patients with those in matched healthy donors. Across all samples, some 110,000,000 sorted cells were examined, and cell number per subset correlated strongly with RNA yield. Broad study findings and their caveats: Patients with type 1 diabetes made fewer insertions and deleted more nucleotides at VDJ recombination sites, implying thymic rearrangement abnormalities. The naive, central memory and regulatory TCRB repertoires appeared to resemble one another more closely among patients than among healthy donors. Shorter templates might have been favored by PCR, but patient and control samples were amplified and corrected together, so both groups would have been affected equally by any skew. Because cDNA was sequenced instead of genomic DNA, highly expressing activated cells could be over-represented, though the groups showed no difference in activation or CD3 levels. HLA sub-analyses involved small numbers of individuals, so any influence of HLA type on TCRB rearrangement remained unresolved. In all four CD4+ subsets, TCRB CDR3 length was moderately but significantly shorter in type 1 diabetes patients.

Each donor gave one peripheral blood draw, averaging roughly 100 mL, which was collected into heparinised tubes. A BD FACSAria II and a panel including CD45RO, CCR7, CD25, CD127, CD95 and CD27 were used to sort naive, central memory, regulatory and stem cell-like memory CD4+ T cells. Purity was above 95% for every sorted population. PBMCs were isolated right away by Lymphoprep density gradient centrifugation and were stained directly, without culture. So that batch effects would be minimized, each experiment stained and sorted samples in pairs, pairing one healthy donor with one patient. The High Capacity cDNA Reverse Transcription Kit was used to reverse transcribe all of the isolated RNA, meaning that expressed TCRB transcripts were what got sequenced. Naive, central memory and regulatory T cell samples underwent deep immunoSEQ sequencing, averaging around 3.7 million total reads per sample. After sorted cells were lysed in RLT buffer, RNA was extracted with DNase-treated RNeasy Micro or Mini kits, with the choice depending on cell number. To prevent cross-contamination, every cell subset was processed on its own, while patient and healthy donor samples were processed together. Using the immunoSEQ multiplex PCR, TCRB sequences were amplified from cDNA into 87-bp fragments spanning the CDR3 region. The amplicons were sequenced using the Illumina HiSeq platform. In the original analysis: PCR bias was corrected computationally using synthetic template baselines, and reads within Hamming distance 2 were collapsed, with unmergeable singletons discarded. Reads were aligned to IMGT to assign V, D and J genes, CDR3 length, and insertions or deletions at six rearrangement sites. Within each subset, clonotype counts were normalized to sorted cell number, and only after that were true diversity and Gini coefficients computed with the tcR R package. The overlap coefficient, calculated on TCRB nucleotide sequences, was used to quantify repertoire sharing. Held by TCRdb, this immuneACCESS table contains in-frame sequences only and omits some clones. Under half of the omission traces to an unresolved V gene where checked; the cause of the rest is unknown. The V and J calls and clone size come from that table; D and trimming were worked out from the DNA. The sample records 160,000 or so clones, approximately 9.9% of which are singletons. The ten largest clones take up 2% to 3% of the sample.

The sequence was obtained from a woman between 18 and 29 years old in good health. Sequencing input: central memory CD4+ T cells from blood.

Read as DNA, the sequence is TGTGCCAGCAATCAGGAAGAGACCCAGTACTTC. It is translated as CASNQEETQYF. The sequence is built from TRBV2 and TRBJ2-5; the D gene is not confidently resolved. The CDR3 contains 11 residues, cysteine and phenylalanine counted. Kept here is only the CDR3 DNA, which spans 33 bases and is read in frame from base 1. V is cut by 7 bases and J by 3 bases, and the space between the germline ends is 6 bases. From the germline V gene, CDR1 is SNHLY and CDR2 is FYNNEI.